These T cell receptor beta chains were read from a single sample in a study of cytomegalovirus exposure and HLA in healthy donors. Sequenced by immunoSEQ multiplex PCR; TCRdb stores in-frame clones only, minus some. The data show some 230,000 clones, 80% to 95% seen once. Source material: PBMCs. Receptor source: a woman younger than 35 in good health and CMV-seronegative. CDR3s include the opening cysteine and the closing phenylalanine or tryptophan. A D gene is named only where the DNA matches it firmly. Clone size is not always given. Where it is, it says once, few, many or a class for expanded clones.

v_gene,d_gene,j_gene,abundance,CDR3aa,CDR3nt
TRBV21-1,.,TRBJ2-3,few,CASSKGKDCTDTQYF,TGTGCCAGCAGCAAAGGGAAGGACTGCACAGATACGCAGTATTTT
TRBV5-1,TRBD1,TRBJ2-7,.,CASSRLRDSSSSSYEQYF,TGCGCCAGCAGCCGGCTCCGGGACAGTAGTTCGAGCTCCTACGAGCAGTACTTC
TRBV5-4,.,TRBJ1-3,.,CASSVIGGTGNTIYF,TGTGCCAGCAGCGTCATTGGGGGCACTGGAAACACCATATATTTT
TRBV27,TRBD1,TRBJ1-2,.,CASSLNGQAILYGYTF,TGTGCCAGCAGTTTAAATGGACAGGCGATCCTCTATGGCTACACCTTC
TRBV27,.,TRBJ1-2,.,CASSFRTDNYGYTF,TGTGCCAGCAGTTTCAGGACAGATAACTATGGCTACACCTTC
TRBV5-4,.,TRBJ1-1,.,CASSLGTGGSLNTEAFF,TGTGCCAGCAGCTTGGGTACTGGGGGGAGTTTGAACACTGAAGCTTTCTTT
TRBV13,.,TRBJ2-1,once,CASSFDRSSYNEQFF,TGTGCCAGCAGCTTTGACAGAAGCTCCTACAATGAGCAGTTCTTC
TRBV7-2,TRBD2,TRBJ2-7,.,CASSSLPRTSGYEQYF,TGTGCCAGCAGCTCCCTTCCCCGGACTAGCGGGTACGAGCAGTACTTC
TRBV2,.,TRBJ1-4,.,CASRADATNEKLFF,TGTGCCAGCAGGGCGGATGCAACTAATGAAAAACTGTTTTTT
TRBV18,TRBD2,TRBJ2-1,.,CASSPGLEGNEQFF,TGTGCCAGCTCACCGGGACTAGAGGGCAATGAGCAGTTCTTC